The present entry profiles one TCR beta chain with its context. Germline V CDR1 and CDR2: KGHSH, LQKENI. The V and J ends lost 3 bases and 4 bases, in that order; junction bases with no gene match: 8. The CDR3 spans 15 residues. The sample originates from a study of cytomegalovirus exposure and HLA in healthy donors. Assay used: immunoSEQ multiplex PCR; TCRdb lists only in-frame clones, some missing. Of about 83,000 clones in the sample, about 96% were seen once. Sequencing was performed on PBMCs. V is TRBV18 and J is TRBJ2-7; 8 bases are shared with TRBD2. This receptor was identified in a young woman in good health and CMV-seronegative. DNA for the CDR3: TGTGCCAGCTCACCGGGACTAGGAAATTCTTACGAGCAGTACTTC. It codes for CASSPGLGNSYEQYF.